The 24 T cell receptor beta chains below all came from one sample that was sequenced in a study of blood T cell repertoires in COVID-19. Measured with immunoSEQ multiplex PCR; TCRdb has only the in-frame clones, and not every one. Of about 160,000 clones in the sample, roughly 80% are singletons; the top ten hold approximately 2.6%. The sequenced sample consisted of peripheral blood. These receptors were taken from an older man with acute or convalescent COVID-19.

The chain uses TRBV11-3 and TRBJ2-3; TRBD2 is a possible D gene (6 bases). V was pared by 5 bases and J by 11 bases, with 14 bases between. Germline lookup yields CDR1 SGHNT and CDR2 YENEEA. The CDR3 covers 12 residues. The CDR3 sequence: CASSAPEGRQYF. Here the CDR3 DNA reads TGTGCCAGCAGCGCCCCGGAGGGCAGGCAGTATTTT.

Concerning this clone itself: Distinct nucleotide sequences in the sample also encode this CDR3. The chain uses TRBV3-1 (or the pseudogene TRBV3-2) and TRBJ2-1; TRBD1 might be the D (6 bases). The CDR3 runs to 13 residues. The germline gives CDR1 LGHDT, CDR2 YNNKEL (reference sequence). With 3 bases removed from V and 4 bases from J, the gap between germline ends came to 7 bases. The CDR3 protein is CASSQGAYNEQFF. In nucleotides, the CDR3 is TGTGCCAGCAGCCAGGGGGCATACAATGAGCAGTTCTTC.

This clone appeared a single time. V usage is TRBV6-2 or TRBV6-3 and J usage is TRBJ2-5, with 13 nucleotides matching TRBD2. The germline CDR1 and CDR2 sequences are MNHEY and SVGEGT. There are 16 residues in the CDR3. V lost 5 bases and J lost 4; bases outside the gene matches: 7. CDR3 bases: TGTGCCAGCAGTATGACTAGCGGGAGGTCTGGAGAGACCCAGTACTTC. It specifies CASSMTSGRSGETQYF.

This clone has a handful of counts. The chain carries TRBV5-1 and TRBJ1-2; D not resolved. V lost 1 base and J 2 bases, leaving 6 bases between the germline ends. This CDR3 has 13 residues. Germline V CDR1 and CDR2: SGHRS, YFSETQ. Written as DNA, the CDR3 is TGCGCCAGCAGCTTGTCAGGCAACTATGGCTACACCTTC. It translates to CASSLSGNYGYTF.

This chain joins TRBV19 and TRBJ2-5, with 10 positions matching TRBD2. Trimming took 3 bases from V and 0 from J; bases not matched to a gene: 1. There are 15 residues in the CDR3. Germline CDR1 is LNHDA and CDR2 is SQIVND (reference sequence). CDR3 protein: CASSMTSGYQETQYF. CDR3 in DNA: TGTGCCAGTAGTATGACTAGCGGGTACCAAGAGACCCAGTACTTC.

The chain recombines TRBV1 with TRBJ1-1; the table's D gene call, TRBD1, was not cross checked with the DNA. TRBV1 corresponds to a pseudogene. The CDR3 contains 15 residues. The CDR3 is CTSSPRDRGRTEAFF. For the CDR3, the DNA is TGCACCAGCAGCCCCCGGGACAGGGGACGGACTGAAGCTTTCTTT.

The chain employs TRBV5-6 and TRBJ2-7, with D possibly TRBD1 on 6 matching bases. The CDR3 has 15 residues. Germline V gene lookup returns CDR1 SGHDT and CDR2 YYEEEE. The V gene lost 0 bases and the J gene lost 2 bases, with 12 bases spanning the gap. DNA for the CDR3: TGTGCCAGCAGCTTGGGGGACAATCTACCCTACGAGCAGTACTTC. Protein: CASSLGDNLPYEQYF.

This chain joins TRBV9 and TRBJ2-3, with D perhaps matching TRBD2 (7 bases). V lost 1 base to trimming and J lost 2 bases, with 17 bases between them. The CDR3 is made up of 17 amino acids. Germline V gene lookup returns CDR1 SGDLS and CDR2 YYNGEE. CDR3 amino acids: CASSVRGGGTPTDTQYF. The CDR3 nucleotides are TGTGCCAGCAGCGTAAGGGGAGGGGGGACCCCCACAGATACGCAGTATTTT.

The rearrangement links TRBV5-4 to TRBJ2-2; 7 positions match TRBD1. Germline trimming cut 3 bases from V and 8 bases from J; bases unmatched to any gene: 7. This CDR3 has 14 amino acids. Germline V gene lookup returns CDR1 SGHNT and CDR2 YYREEE (reference sequence). CDR3 bases: TGTGCCAGCAGCTCCATTAAGGGGGCGGGGGAGCTGTTTTTT. Amino acid sequence: CASSSIKGAGELFF.

The chain couples TRBV11-2 to TRBJ1-3; D unresolved. From germline, CDR1 is SGHAT and CDR2 FQNNGV. The CDR3 length is 16 residues. V was shortened by 0 bases and J by 1 base, with 10 bases between the two germline ends. The DNA of the CDR3 is TGTGCCAGCAGCTTAGACTCGGCGGGGTCTGGAAACACCATATATTTT. This sequence encodes CASSLDSAGSGNTIYF. Full variable domain (missing parts from reference TRBV11-2 and TRBJ1-3): EAGVAQSPRYKIIEKRQSVAFWCNPISGHATLYWYQQILGQGPKLLIQFQNNGVVDDSQLPKDRFSAERLKGVDSTLKIQPAKLEDSAVYLCASSLDSAGSGNTIYFGEGSWLTVV.

This chain connects TRBV15 to TRBJ1-4, with no clear D. This CDR3 is 15 amino acids long. Deletions cut 5 bases from V and 0 bases from J, with 10 bases between. The germline gives CDR1 LNHNV, CDR2 YYDKDF (reference sequence). CDR3 region: CATSGLDTTNEKLFF. The CDR3 DNA reads as TGTGCCACCAGCGGACTCGATACAACTAATGAAAAACTGTTTTTT.

This chain uses TRBV2 with TRBJ1-1; D uncertain. CDR3 length: 11 amino acids. Trimming left V 5 bases short and J 3 bases short, with 4 bases between. In germline, CDR1 is SNHLY, CDR2 FYNNEI. CDR3 sequence (DNA): TGTGCCAGCAGTCCGTACACTGAAGCTTTCTTT. Amino acids: CASSPYTEAFF.

The CDR3 region has the DNA TGTGCCAGCAGTGCTGGGGACAGGGGGTATGGCTACACCTTC. Translating gives CASSAGDRGYGYTF. The chain has TRBV25-1 and TRBJ1-2; 11 bases agree with TRBD1. Germline V lookup: CDR1 MGHDK, CDR2 SYGVNS. The CDR3 contains 14 residues. V was pared by 4 bases and J by 5 bases, with 3 bases of the junction left unmatched.

The chain recombines TRBV28 with TRBJ1-1; 7 nucleotides line up with TRBD1. The CDR3 has 13 residues. CDR1 is MDHEN and CDR2 is SYDVKM in the germline V gene. Trimming cost V 4 bases and J 4 bases; bases outside gene matches: 3. The CDR3 DNA reads TGTGCCAGCAGTTCAGGGGGTACCACTGAAGCTTTCTTT. This gives the protein CASSSGGTTEAFF.

This chain connects TRBV19 to TRBJ1-3; 7 positions match TRBD1. V shed 3 bases and J 7 bases; nucleotides not matched to a gene: 12. Germline CDR1 reads LNHDA; CDR2 reads SQIVND (reference sequence). The CDR3 sequence is 16 residues long. This CDR3 is CASSILPGGLFNTIYF. The CDR3 nucleotides read TGTGCCAGTAGTATTTTGCCAGGGGGACTTTTCAACACCATATATTTT.

This sequence joins TRBV14 and TRBJ1-2; possible D gene TRBD1, 5 bases. Germline V gene data show CDR1 as SGHDN and CDR2 as FVKESK. This CDR3 region has 13 residues. Between the trimmed V and J ends, which lost 0 bases and 9 bases, there was a span of 11 bases. DNA for the CDR3: TGTGCCAGCAGCCAAGATCAGCCAGGGCGCTACACCTTC. This sequence encodes CASSQDQPGRYTF.

The genes are TRBV18 and TRBJ1-3; D is ambiguous. The V and J ends lost 2 bases and 5 bases respectively, with 10 bases between them. Germline assignment: CDR1 KGHSH and CDR2 LQKENI. The CDR3 sequence is 14 residues long. CDR3 nucleotides: TGTGCCAGCTCACCAGGGGAGGCGCGAAACACCATATATTTT. Protein product: CASSPGEARNTIYF.

As concerns this clone: The DNA is left out, because the CDR3 cannot be placed on it with certainty; the CDR3 is given as TCRdb lists it. The CDR3 region is CASSSSGEGPLNEKLFF. The gene calls are TRBV28 and TRBJ1-4. Germline CDR1 and CDR2: MDHEN and SYDVKM. Termini included, the CDR3 measures 17 amino acids.

This sequence joins TRBV5-6 and TRBJ1-1, with D possibly TRBD1 on 6 matching bases. There are 14 residues in the CDR3. Per germline, CDR1 SGHDT and CDR2 YYEEEE. The ends were cut back, 2 bases at V and 1 base at J, with 9 bases in the middle. In DNA, the CDR3 is TGTGCCAGCAGCTTAGGACAGAAGAACACTGAAGCTTTCTTT. Translated, it gives CASSLGQKNTEAFF.

The CDR3 DNA is TGTGCCACCAGTCCCAGTCCCGGGACAGGGGACGAGGATGGTTACGAGCAGTACTTC. Amino acid sequence: CATSPSPGTGDEDGYEQYF. This rearrangement joins TRBV24-1 to TRBJ2-7; 10 bases map to TRBD1. Trimming removed 6 bases from V and 4 bases from J; junction bases left unmatched: 20. This CDR3 is built from 19 residues. Germline V gene sequence: CDR1 KGHDR, CDR2 SFDVKD.

This clone was counted once. J is TRBJ1-1 and V is TRBV25-1; D possibly corresponds to TRBD1 (6 bases). CDR3 size: 15 residues. The germline CDR1 and CDR2 sequences are MGHDK and SYGVNS. V was cut by 8 bases and J by 5 bases, with 21 bases left in between. The CDR3: CASSDGGSFGTEAFF. Here the CDR3 DNA reads TGTGCCAGCTCCGATGGGGGCAGCTTCGGAACTGAAGCTTTCTTT.

This clone was counted only a few times. The gene calls are TRBV7-9 and TRBJ1-2; tentative D call: TRBD1 (5 bases). V lost 4 bases, J lost 5 bases, and 20 bases lay in between. The V gene's germline CDR1 is SEHNR and CDR2 FQNEAQ (reference sequence). The CDR3 spans 16 residues. The DNA of the CDR3 is TGTGCCAGCAGCTGGGGACTCTCCACATCGAGGTATGGCTACACCTTC. Its translation: CASSWGLSTSRYGYTF.

V and J are TRBV5-1 and TRBJ2-2; tentative D call: TRBD2 (5 bases). The CDR3 is made up of 15 amino acids. CDR1 is SGHRS, CDR2 YFSETQ, per germline. Trimming took 1 base from V and 1 from J, leaving 8 bases between them. The CDR3: CASSLRRVNTGELFF. CDR3 DNA: TGCGCCAGCAGCTTGCGGCGGGTGAACACCGGGGAGCTGTTTTTT.

In nucleotides, the CDR3 is TGTGCCAGCAGCTTAGGCGGAGCGGGGGGGAACTACGAGCAGTACTTC. This codes for CASSLGGAGGNYEQYF. The chain couples TRBV11-3 to TRBJ2-7; 10 positions match TRBD2. The CDR3 covers 16 residues. V lost 1 base, J lost 3 bases, and 6 bases stayed unmatched. CDR1 SGHNT and CDR2 YENEEA come from the germline V gene.